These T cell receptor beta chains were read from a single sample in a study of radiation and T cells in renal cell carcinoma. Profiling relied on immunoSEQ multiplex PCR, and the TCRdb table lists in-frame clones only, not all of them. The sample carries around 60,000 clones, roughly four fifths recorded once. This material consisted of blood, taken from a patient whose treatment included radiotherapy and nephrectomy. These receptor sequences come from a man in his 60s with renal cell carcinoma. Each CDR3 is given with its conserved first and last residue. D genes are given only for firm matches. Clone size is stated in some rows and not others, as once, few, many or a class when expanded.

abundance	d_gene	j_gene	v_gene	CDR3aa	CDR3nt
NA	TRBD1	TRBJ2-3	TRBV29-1	CSVEETGAGTDTQYF	TGCAGCGTTGAAGAGACAGGGGCCGGCACAGATACGCAGTATTTT
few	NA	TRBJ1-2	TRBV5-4	CASSRTDLGYTF	TGTGCCAGCAGCAGAACAGACCTTGGCTACACCTTC
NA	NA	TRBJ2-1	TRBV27	CASTQQGLGNEQFF	TGTGCCAGCACCCAACAGGGTTTAGGCAATGAGCAGTTCTTC
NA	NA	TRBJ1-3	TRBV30	CAWSVQGGNTIYF	TGTGCCTGGAGTGTACAGGGAGGAAACACCATATATTTT
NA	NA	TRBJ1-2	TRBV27	CASSLGQYYGYTF	TGTGCCAGCAGTCTAGGACAGTACTATGGCTACACCTTC
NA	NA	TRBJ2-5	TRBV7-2	CASSLAPWRREETQYF	TGTGCCAGCAGCTTAGCGCCATGGCGGAGGGAAGAGACCCAGTACTTC
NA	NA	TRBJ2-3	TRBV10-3	CAISDPQGTDTQYF	TGTGCCATCAGTGACCCACAGGGCACCGATACGCAGTATTTT
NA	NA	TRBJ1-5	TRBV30	CAWSRLGPQPQHF	TGTGCCTGGAGTAGATTGGGGCCTCAGCCCCAGCATTTT
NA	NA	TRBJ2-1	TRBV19	CASSIGAAVGNNEQFF	TGTGCCAGTAGTATAGGAGCGGCCGTCGGCAACAATGAGCAGTTCTTC
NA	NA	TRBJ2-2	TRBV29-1	CSAEGSPDTGELFF	TGCAGCGCTGAAGGGAGTCCCGACACCGGGGAGCTGTTTTTT
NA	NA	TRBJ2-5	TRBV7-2	CASSLTREETQYF	TGTGCCAGCAGCTTAACCAGGGAAGAGACCCAGTACTTC
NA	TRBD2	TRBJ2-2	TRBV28	CASSPRFGLLSGGYTGELFF	TGTGCCAGCAGTCCTCGCTTTGGGTTACTAAGCGGGGGTTACACCGGGGAGCTGTTTTTT
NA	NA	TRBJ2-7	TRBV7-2	CASSLQSYEQYF	TGTGCCAGCAGCTTACAGTCCTACGAGCAGTACTTC
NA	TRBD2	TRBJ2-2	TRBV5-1	CASSHNSGTSGGFTGELFF	TGCGCCAGCAGCCACAACTCTGGGACTAGCGGGGGATTCACCGGGGAGCTGTTTTTT
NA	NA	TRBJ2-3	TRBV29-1	CSAPPHGGGDTQYF	TGCAGCGCCCCTCCCCATGGCGGTGGAGATACGCAGTATTTT
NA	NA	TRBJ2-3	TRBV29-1	CSVGGGGADTQYF	TGCAGCGTTGGCGGTGGAGGCGCAGATACGCAGTATTTT
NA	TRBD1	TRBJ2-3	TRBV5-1	CASSFRGDRGRADTQYF	TGCGCCAGCAGCTTTAGAGGGGACAGGGGGAGGGCAGATACGCAGTATTTT
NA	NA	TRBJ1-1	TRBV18	CASSPGTVFMNTEAFF	TGTGCCAGCTCACCTGGGACGGTGTTCATGAACACTGAAGCTTTCTTT
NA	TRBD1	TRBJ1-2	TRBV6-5	CATGRQGTYGYTF	TGTGCCACCGGTAGACAGGGGACCTATGGCTACACCTTC
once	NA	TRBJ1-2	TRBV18	CASSPVGAGTYGYTF	TGTGCCAGCTCACCAGTTGGGGCAGGGACCTATGGCTACACCTTC
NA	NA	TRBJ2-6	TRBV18	CASSPNRGTGANVLTF	TGTGCCAGCTCACCGAATAGGGGTACTGGGGCCAACGTCCTGACTTTC
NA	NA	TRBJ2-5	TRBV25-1	CASSETRAETQYF	TGTGCCAGCAGTGAAACACGCGCGGAGACCCAGTACTTC
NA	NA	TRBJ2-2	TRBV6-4	CASSTGTDPGELFF	TGTGCCAGCAGTACCGGGACCGATCCCGGGGAGCTGTTTTTT
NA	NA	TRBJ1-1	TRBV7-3	CASSLTPPRSMNTEAFF	TGTGCCAGCAGCTTAACCCCCCCCCGAAGCATGAACACTGAAGCTTTCTTT
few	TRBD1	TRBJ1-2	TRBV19	CASSIPTGENYGYTF	TGTGCCAGTAGTATCCCAACAGGGGAGAATTATGGCTACACCTTC
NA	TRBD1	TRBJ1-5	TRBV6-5	CAIRQGNNQPQHF	TGTGCCATCAGACAGGGTAATAATCAGCCCCAGCATTTT
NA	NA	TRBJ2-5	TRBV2	CASTVDLKGTQYF	TGTGCCAGCACCGTAGACCTCAAAGGGACCCAGTACTTC
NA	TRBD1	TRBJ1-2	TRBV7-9	CASSGEGAFYGYTF	TGTGCCAGCAGCGGCGAGGGGGCATTTTATGGCTACACCTTC
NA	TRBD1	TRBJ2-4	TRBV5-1	CASSPPKTGTALNIQYF	TGCGCCAGCAGCCCCCCTAAGACAGGGACGGCCCTAAACATTCAGTACTTC
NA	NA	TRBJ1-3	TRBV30	CAWSGPGGNTIYF	TGTGCCTGGAGTGGACCAGGTGGAAACACCATATATTTT
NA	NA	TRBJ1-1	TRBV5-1	CASSPAPGVLNTEAFF	TGCGCCAGCAGCCCCGCTCCGGGGGTTTTGAACACTGAAGCTTTCTTT
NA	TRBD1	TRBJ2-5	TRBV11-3	CASSKGTRTGTQYF	TGTGCCAGCAGTAAGGGGACAAGGACAGGGACCCAGTACTTC
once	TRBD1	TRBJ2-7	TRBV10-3	CAISGLTGQVEEQYF	TGTGCCATCAGTGGGTTAACTGGACAGGTGGAAGAGCAGTACTTC
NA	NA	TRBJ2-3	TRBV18	CASSPTPDTQYF	TGTGCCAGCTCACCAACCCCAGATACGCAGTATTTT